This T cell receptor (beta chain) was captured by sequencing in a study of T cells in Graves' hyperthyroidism and ophthalmopathy. Findings of the study overall: Blood held most thyroid clonotypes expanded above 0.001 frequency. Ophthalmopathy onset followed model prediction by a median about 6.5 months. Separation of ophthalmopathy from stable hyperthyroidism was achieved by a 13 V-J model.

Amplified TCR beta CDR3 regions derived from RNA transcripts. RT-PCR in the first round (using the HTBI primer set) targeted the TCR CDR3. TCRdb reprocessed the multiplex PCR reads via MiXCR and lists one record per CDR3 protein. The sample holds 35,000 to 45,000 distinct CDR3 sequences, 50% to 55% seen once. Enrolled ophthalmopathy patients presented with a Clinical Activity Score of at least 3, a NOSPECS grade of at least 4, and disease duration under 3 months. CDR1 MDHEN and CDR2 SYDVKM come from the germline V gene. The V and J ends lost 5 bases and 4 bases, in that order; junction bases with no gene match: 14. CDR3 length: 16 residues. This clonotype has a count of ten or more. Antigen: not known.

The source is a man in his forties or fifties with Graves' ophthalmopathy. The chain recombines TRBV28 with TRBJ2-7; 7 bases align to TRBD1. The sample comprised blood. CDR3 DNA sequence: TGTGCCAGCAGTAATACCGGGACAGCCGCCAATTACGAGCAGTACTTC. Translation gives CASSNTGTAANYEQYF.